Reported below is one T cell receptor beta chain. The data were produced by immunoSEQ multiplex PCR, yet TCRdb's version contains in-frame clones alone and is incomplete. The table lists roughly 200,000 clones, about 85% of them singletons. The sample is drawn from a study of blood T cell repertoires in COVID-19. Study summary: Nucleic acid was either cDNA or gDNA, and it came from T cells, B-cell-depleted T cells, or PBMCs.

Germline loops: CDR1 SGHTA, CDR2 FQGNSA. The junction had 4 bases not matched to a gene; V was cut back by 4 bases and J by 7 bases. The CDR3 totals 13 residues. Specimen: peripheral blood. The chain joins TRBV7-2 to TRBJ2-1; 7 bases line up with TRBD2. The receptor was isolated from a man between 60 and 70 years old with active or convalescent COVID-19. The CDR3 loop reads CASSSVGGNEQFF. CDR3 DNA sequence: TGTGCCAGCAGCTCCGTCGGGGGGAATGAGCAGTTCTTC.